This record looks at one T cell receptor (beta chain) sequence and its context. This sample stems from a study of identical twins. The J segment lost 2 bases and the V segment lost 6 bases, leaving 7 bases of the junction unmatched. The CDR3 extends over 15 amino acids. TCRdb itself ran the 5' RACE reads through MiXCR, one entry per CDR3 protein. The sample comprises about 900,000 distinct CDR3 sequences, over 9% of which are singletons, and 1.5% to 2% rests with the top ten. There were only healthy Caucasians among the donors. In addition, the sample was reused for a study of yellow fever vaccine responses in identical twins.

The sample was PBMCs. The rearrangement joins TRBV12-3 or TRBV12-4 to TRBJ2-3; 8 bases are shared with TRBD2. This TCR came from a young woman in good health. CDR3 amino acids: CASRMLAGNTDTQYF. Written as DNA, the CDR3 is TGTGCCAGCAGAATGCTAGCGGGCAACACAGATACGCAGTATTTT.